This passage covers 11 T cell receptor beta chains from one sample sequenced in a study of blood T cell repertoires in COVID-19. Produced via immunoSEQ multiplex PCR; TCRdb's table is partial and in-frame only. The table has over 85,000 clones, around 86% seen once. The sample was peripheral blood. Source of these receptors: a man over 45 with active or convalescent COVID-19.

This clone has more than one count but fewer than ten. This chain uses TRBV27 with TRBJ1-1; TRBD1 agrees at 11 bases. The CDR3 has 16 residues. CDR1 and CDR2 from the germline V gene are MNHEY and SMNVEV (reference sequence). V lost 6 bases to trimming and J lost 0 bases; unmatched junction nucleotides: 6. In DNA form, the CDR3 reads TGTGCCAGCAGCTCCGGGACAGGGGGGGTGAACACTGAAGCTTTCTTT. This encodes CASSSGTGGVNTEAFF.

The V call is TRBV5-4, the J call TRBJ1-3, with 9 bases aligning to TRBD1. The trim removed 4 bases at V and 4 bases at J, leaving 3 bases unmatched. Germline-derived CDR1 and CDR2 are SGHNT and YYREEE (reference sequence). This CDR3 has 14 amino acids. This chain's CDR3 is CASSEQGAGNTIYF. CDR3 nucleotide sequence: TGTGCCAGCAGCGAACAGGGGGCAGGAAACACCATATATTTT.

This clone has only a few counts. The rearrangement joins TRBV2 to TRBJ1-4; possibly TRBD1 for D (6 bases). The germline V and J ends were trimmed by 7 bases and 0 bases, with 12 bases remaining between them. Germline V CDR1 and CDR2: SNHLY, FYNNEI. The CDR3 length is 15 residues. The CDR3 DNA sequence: TGTGCCAGCAACTTAAGGACAGCAACTAATGAAAAACTGTTTTTT. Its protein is CASNLRTATNEKLFF.

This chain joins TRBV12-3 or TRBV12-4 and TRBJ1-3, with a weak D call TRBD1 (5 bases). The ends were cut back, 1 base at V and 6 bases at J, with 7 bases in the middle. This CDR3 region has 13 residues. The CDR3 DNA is TGTGCCAGCAGTTTAGACAGGTTAAACACCATATATTTT. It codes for CASSLDRLNTIYF.

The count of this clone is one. CDR3 sequence (DNA): TGTGCCAGCAGCTCCGGGACTTTAGAGACCCAGTACTTC. This codes for CASSSGTLETQYF. V gene TRBV7-2 combines with J gene TRBJ2-5; a weak D match, TRBD2 (6 bases). This CDR3 has 13 amino acids. Germline-derived CDR1 and CDR2 are SGHTA and FQGNSA. The V and J ends lost 4 bases and 4 bases respectively, with 10 bases between them.

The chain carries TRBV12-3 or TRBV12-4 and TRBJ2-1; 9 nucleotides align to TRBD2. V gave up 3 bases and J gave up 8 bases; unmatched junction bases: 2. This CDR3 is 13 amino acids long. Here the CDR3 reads CASSLGGGDEQFF. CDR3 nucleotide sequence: TGTGCCAGCAGTTTGGGCGGGGGGGATGAGCAGTTCTTC.

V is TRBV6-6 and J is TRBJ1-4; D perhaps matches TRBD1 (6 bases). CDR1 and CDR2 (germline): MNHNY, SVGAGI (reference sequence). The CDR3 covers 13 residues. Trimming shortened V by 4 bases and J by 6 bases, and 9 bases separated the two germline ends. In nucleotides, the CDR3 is TGTGCCAGCAGTTTCAGGGGTGATGAAAAACTGTTTTTT. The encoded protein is CASSFRGDEKLFF.

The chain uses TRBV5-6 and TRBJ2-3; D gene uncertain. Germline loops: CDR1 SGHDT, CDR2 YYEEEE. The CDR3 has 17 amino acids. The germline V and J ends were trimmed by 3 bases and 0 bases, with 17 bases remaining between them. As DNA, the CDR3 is TGTGCCAGCAGCTCCCGCCTGACGGTGACTAGCACAGATACGCAGTATTTT. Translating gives CASSSRLTVTSTDTQYF.

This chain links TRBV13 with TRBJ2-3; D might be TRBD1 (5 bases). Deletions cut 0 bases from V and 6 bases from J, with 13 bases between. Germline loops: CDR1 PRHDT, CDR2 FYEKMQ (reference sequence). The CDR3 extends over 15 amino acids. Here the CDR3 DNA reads TGTGCCAGCAGCTTAGGTCCAGGGTTTATGGATACGCAGTATTTT. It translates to CASSLGPGFMDTQYF. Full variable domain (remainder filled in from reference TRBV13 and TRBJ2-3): AAGVIQSPRHLIKEKRETATLKCYPIPRHDTVYWYQQGPGQDPQFLISFYEKMQSDKGSIPDRFSAQQFSDYHSELNMSSLELGDSALYFCASSLGPGFMDTQYFGPGTRLTVL.

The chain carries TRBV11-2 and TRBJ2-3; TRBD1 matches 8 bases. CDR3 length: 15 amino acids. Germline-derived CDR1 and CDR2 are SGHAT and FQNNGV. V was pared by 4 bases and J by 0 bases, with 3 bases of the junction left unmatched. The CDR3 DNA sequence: TGTGCCAGCAGCTCCAGGGGGCTGAGCACAGATACGCAGTATTTT. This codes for CASSSRGLSTDTQYF. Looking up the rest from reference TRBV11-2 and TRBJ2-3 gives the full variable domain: EAGVAQSPRYKIIEKRQSVAFWCNPISGHATLYWYQQILGQGPKLLIQFQNNGVVDDSQLPKDRFSAERLKGVDSTLKIQPAKLEDSAVYLCASSSRGLSTDTQYFGPGTRLTVL.

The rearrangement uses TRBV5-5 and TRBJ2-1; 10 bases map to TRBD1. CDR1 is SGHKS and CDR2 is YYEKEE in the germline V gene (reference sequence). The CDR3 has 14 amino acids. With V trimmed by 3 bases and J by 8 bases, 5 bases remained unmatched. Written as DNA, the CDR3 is TGTGCCAGCAGCTGGGGACAGGGGAGGGATGAGCAGTTCTTC. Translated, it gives CASSWGQGRDEQFF.